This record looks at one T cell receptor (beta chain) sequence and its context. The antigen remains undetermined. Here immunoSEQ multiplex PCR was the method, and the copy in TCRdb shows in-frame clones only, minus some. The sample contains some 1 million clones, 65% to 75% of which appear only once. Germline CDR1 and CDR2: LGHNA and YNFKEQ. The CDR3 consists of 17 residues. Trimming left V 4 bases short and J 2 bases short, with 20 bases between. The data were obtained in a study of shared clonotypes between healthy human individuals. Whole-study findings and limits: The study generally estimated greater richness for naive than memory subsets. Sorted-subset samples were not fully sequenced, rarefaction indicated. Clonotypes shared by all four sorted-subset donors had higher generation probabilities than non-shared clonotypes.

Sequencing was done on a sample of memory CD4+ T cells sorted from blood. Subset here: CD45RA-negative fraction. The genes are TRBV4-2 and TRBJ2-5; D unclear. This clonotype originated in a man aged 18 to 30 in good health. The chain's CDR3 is CASSPLSGALTQETQYF. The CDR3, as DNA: TGTGCCAGCAGCCCGCTTTCTGGCGCCCTAACTCAAGAGACCCAGTACTTC.